This T cell receptor (beta chain) was captured in a study of OX40 agonist ivuxolimab in advanced cancers. Study results and limitations: Certain nonresponding patients likewise had low normalized T-cell clonal expansion.

Notes on this clone: Its antigen remains unidentified.

TCRdb keeps only in-frame clones here, not all; method: immunoSEQ multiplex PCR. The sample comprises 80,000 to 100,000 clones, around 90% of which are singletons, and roughly 0.77% rests with the top ten. The material was CD4+ or CD8+ T cells sorted from blood, obtained in a trial of the OX40 agonist ivuxolimab. The sequence came from an adult with an advanced solid tumor such as melanoma, head and neck, liver or kidney cancer.

The CDR3 here is CASSLGQPYEQYF. The CDR3 DNA reads TGTGCCAGCTCACTGGGACAGCCCTACGAGCAGTACTTC. The V call is TRBV18, the J call TRBJ2-7, with 7 bases fitting TRBD1. This CDR3 has 13 amino acids. Germline loops: CDR1 KGHSH, CDR2 LQKENI. V shed 4 bases, J shed 2 bases, and the junction held 2 bases outside the gene matches. Variable domain in full (rest from reference TRBV18 and TRBJ2-7): NAGVMQNPRHLVRRRGQEARLRCSPMKGHSHVYWYRQLPEEGLKFMVYLQKENIIDESGMPKERFSAEFPKEGPSILRIQQVVRGDSAAYFCASSLGQPYEQYFGPGTRLTVT.